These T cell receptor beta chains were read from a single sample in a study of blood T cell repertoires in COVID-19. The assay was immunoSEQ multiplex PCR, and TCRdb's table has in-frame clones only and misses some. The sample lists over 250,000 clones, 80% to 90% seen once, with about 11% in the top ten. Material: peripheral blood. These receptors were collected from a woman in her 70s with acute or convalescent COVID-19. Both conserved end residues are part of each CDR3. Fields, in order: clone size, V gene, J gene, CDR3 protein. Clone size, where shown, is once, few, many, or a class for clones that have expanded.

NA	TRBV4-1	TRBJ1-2	CASSQGQGVSYGYTF
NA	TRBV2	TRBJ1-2	CASRGETPYGYTF
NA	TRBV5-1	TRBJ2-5	CASSLGLAEQETQYF
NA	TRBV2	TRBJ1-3	CASVQGAGNTIYF
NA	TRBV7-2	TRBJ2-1	CASSLEPGNEQFF
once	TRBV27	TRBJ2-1	CASSSAGDYNEQFF
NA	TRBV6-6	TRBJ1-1	CASSYAGAQGNTEAFF
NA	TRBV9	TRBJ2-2	CASSVRGLAVGGELFF
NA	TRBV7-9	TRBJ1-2	CASSLTGRAGYTF
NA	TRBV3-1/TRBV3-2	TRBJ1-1	CASSQAAGSEAFF
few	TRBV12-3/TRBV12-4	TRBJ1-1	CASSLRRATEAFF
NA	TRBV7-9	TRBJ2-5	CASSRQGGETQYF
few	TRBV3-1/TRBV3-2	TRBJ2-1	CASSNSGLVRNEQFF
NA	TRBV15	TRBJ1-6	CATSRDAGRGDNSPLHF
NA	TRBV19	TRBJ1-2	CASSMREGGRDGYTF
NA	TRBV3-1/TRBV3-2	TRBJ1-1	CASSQDGSRNTEAFF
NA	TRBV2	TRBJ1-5	CASKQANQPQHF
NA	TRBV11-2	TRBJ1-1	CASNLLSGVTEAFF
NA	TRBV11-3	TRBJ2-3	CASSLDGTGDDTQYF
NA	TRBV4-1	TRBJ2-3	CASSQREADTQYF
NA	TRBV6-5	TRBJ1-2	CASIPTGPGPYGYTF
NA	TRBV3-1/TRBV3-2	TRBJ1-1	CASSPTDRGNTEAFF
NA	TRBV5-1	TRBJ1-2	CASSLAGYGYTF
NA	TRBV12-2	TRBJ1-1	CASRLGLPTGTPNTEAFF
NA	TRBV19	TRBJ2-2	CASSIQGLTTGELFF
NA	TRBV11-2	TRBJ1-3	CASSGEALGNTIYF
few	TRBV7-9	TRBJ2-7	CASSSQYEQYF
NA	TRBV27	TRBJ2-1	CASSLRFGQGWYNEQFF
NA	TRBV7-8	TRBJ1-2	CASSPDRVRFGYTF
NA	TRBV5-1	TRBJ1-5	CASSPGTDNQPQHF
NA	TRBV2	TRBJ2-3	CASSANPGGTDTQYF
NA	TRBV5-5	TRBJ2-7	CASSSRPRGTYEQYF
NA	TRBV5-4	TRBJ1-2	CASSTGQKYGYTF
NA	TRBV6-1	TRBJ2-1	CASSEERESNEQFF
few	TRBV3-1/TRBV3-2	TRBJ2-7	CASSQEPSADEQYF
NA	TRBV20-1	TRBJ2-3	CSASGSAAASGTDTQYF
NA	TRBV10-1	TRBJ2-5	CASSDSGRSKETQYF
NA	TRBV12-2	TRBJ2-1	CASRLESGGTYNEQFF
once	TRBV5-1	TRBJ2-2	CASSLAASGAPGELFF
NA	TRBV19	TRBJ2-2	CASTRGTGELFF
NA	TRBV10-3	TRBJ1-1	CAIKTNTETAEAFF
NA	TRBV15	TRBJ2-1	CATSRDPPGWSRGNEQFF
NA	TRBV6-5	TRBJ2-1	CASSYPSGGAPNEQFF
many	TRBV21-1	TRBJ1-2	CASSNPPIQDGYTF